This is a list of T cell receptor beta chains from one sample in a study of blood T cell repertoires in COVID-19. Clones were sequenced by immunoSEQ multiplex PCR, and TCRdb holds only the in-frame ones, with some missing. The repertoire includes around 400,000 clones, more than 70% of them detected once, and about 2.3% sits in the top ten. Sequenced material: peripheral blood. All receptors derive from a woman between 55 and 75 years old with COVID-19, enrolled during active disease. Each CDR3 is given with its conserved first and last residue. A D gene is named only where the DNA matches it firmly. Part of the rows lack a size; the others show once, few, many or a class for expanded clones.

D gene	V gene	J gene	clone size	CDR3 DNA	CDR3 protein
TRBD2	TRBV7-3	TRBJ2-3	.	TGTGCCAGCAGCTTAGCGGGGGGCACAGATACGCAGTATTTT	CASSLAGGTDTQYF
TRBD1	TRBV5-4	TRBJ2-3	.	TGTGCCAGCAGCCCGACAGGGACCACAGATACGCAGTATTTT	CASSPTGTTDTQYF
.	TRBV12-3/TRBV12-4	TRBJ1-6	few	TGTGCCAGCAGCGACAACACGCGTTCACCCCTCCACTTT	CASSDNTRSPLHF
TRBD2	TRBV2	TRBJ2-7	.	TGTGCCAGCAGGGCCGGGACTAGCGAGGCCTACGAGCAGTACTTC	CASRAGTSEAYEQYF
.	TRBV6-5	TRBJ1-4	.	TGTGCCAGCAGTTCGAGCGAGTGGCATGAAAAACTGTTTTTT	CASSSSEWHEKLFF
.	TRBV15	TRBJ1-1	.	TGTGCCACCAGCAGAGATTATAGCCCGGGTAAAGCTTTCTTT	CATSRDYSPGKAFF
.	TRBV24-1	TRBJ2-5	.	TGTGCCACCAGGCCGAGTCTCGGGGAGACCCAGTACTTC	CATRPSLGETQYF
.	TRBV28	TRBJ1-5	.	TGTGCCAGCAGTTCAATTGACATAGGCAATCAGCCCCAGCATTTT	CASSSIDIGNQPQHF
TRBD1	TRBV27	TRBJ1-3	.	TGTGCCAGCAGTTTCACCGGGACAGGCAATGGAAACACCATATATTTT	CASSFTGTGNGNTIYF
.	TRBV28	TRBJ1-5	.	TGTGCCAGCAGTTTTAGGGGAGGGCAGCCCCAGCATTTT	CASSFRGGQPQHF
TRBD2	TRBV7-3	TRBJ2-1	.	TGTGCCAGCAGTTCAACGGGACTAGCGGGGGGTTCCTACAATGAGCAGTTCTTC	CASSSTGLAGGSYNEQFF
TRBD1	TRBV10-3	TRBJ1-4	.	TGTGCCATCAGTCGGACAGGGGGCGGTAATGAAAAACTGTTTTTT	CAISRTGGGNEKLFF
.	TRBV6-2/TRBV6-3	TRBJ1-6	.	TGTGCCAGCAGTTTGTACAGGGCCTATAATTCACCCCTCCACTTT	CASSLYRAYNSPLHF
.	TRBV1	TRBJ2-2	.	TGCACCAGCAGCCAAGATCTAGGAAGGCTGGGGGCCACCGGGGAGCTGTTTTTT	CTSSQDLGRLGATGELFF
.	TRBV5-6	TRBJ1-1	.	TGTGCCAGCAGCTTGGTAGGGGGGGTCACTGAAGCTTTCTTT	CASSLVGGVTEAFF
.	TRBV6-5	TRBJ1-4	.	TGTGCCAGCAGAGGACGCTCCCAGGGAGAAAAACTGTTTTTT	CASRGRSQGEKLFF
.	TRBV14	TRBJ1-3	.	TGTGCCAGCAGCCGGGTCGGAGTTTCAGACACCATATATTTT	CASSRVGVSDTIYF
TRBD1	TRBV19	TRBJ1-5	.	TGTGCCAGTACCCGACAGGGATATCAGCCCCAGCATTTT	CASTRQGYQPQHF
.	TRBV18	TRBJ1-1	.	TGTGCCAGCTCACCACTTTCCCGGGACACTGAAGCTTTCTTT	CASSPLSRDTEAFF
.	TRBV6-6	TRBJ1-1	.	TGTGCCAGCAGTGCTGTGACAGGCGTTTCGGAAGCTTTCTTT	CASSAVTGVSEAFF
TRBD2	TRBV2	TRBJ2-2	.	TGTGCCAGCAGGGGGACTAGCGGGGCATACACCGGGGAGCTGTTTTTT	CASRGTSGAYTGELFF
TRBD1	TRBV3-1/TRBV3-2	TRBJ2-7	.	TGTGCCAGCAGTCACAGGGGCTTTGCCTACGAGCAGTACTTC	CASSHRGFAYEQYF
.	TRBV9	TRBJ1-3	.	TGTGCCAGCAGCCCCCAAACGGCCGGAGTTGGAAACACCATATATTTT	CASSPQTAGVGNTIYF
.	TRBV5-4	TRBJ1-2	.	TGTGCCAGCAGCTCGACCGACAATACATTTGAGCATGGCTACACCTTC	CASSSTDNTFEHGYTF
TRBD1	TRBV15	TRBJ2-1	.	TGTGCCACCAGCAAAGACAGGGATATCATCATGGATGAGCAGTTCTTC	CATSKDRDIIMDEQFF
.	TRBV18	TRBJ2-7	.	TGTGCCAGCTCACCATACGGGCAGGGCTACGAGCAGTACTTC	CASSPYGQGYEQYF
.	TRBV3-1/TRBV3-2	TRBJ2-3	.	TGTGCCAGCAGCCAAGACCAGGGGTTAGATACGCAGTATTTT	CASSQDQGLDTQYF
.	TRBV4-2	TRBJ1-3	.	TGTGCCAGCAGCCAAGATGGCGGATCTGGAAACACCATATATTTT	CASSQDGGSGNTIYF
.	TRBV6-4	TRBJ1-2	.	TGTGCCAGCAGTGATGACAGTCCGAGGAAGTATGGCTACACCTTC	CASSDDSPRKYGYTF
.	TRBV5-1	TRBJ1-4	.	TGCGCCAGCAGCCCCGACAGACCTAATGAAAAACTGTTTTTT	CASSPDRPNEKLFF
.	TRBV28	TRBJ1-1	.	TGTGCCAGCAATACCTCGGGGGGGAGGAGGACTGAAGCTTTCTTT	CASNTSGGRRTEAFF
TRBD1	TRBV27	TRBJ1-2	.	TGTGCCAGCAGTCGTAGGGTTCTGGGACAGGGGATCTATGGCTACACCTTC	CASSRRVLGQGIYGYTF
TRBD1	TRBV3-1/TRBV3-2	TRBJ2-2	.	TGTGCCAGCAGCCACGGGGACAGAAACACCGGGGAGCTGTTTTTT	CASSHGDRNTGELFF
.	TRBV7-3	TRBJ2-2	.	TGTGCCAGCAGCTTATCAGGGGGACTTGCGAACACCGGGGAGCTGTTTTTT	CASSLSGGLANTGELFF
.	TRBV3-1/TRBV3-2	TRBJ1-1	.	TGTGCCAGCAGCCAAGATTGGCAGGGGAACACTGAAGCTTTCTTT	CASSQDWQGNTEAFF
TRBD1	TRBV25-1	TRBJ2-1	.	TGTGCCAGCAGTGCTTGGGGACAGGGGGCCTACAATGAGCAGTTCTTC	CASSAWGQGAYNEQFF
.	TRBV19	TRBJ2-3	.	TGTGCCAGTAGTATCGTCCTCACAGATACGCAGTATTTT	CASSIVLTDTQYF
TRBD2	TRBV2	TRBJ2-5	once	TGTGCCAGCAGTGCGAGGACTAGCGGGGCGCTACAAGAGACCCAGTACTTC	CASSARTSGALQETQYF
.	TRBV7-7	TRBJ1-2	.	TGTGCCAGCAGCCACGCCACAGGTCTGGGCTACACCTTC	CASSHATGLGYTF
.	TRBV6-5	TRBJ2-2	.	TGTGCCAGCAGTTACTCCCCCGTTTCGAACACCGGGGAGCTGTTTTTT	CASSYSPVSNTGELFF
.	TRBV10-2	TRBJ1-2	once	TGCGCCAGCAGTGAGACCCGGACATGGGGTTCGAGTGGCTACACCTTC	CASSETRTWGSSGYTF